The present T cell receptor beta chain was sequenced within a study of cytomegalovirus exposure and HLA in healthy donors. Across the study: The 120 validation repertoires matched the roughly 630 first-cohort repertoires in platform, a later analysis reported.

Sequencing was performed with immunoSEQ multiplex PCR; in TCRdb, only in-frame clones are kept and a portion is missing. This table has about 180,000 clones, around 85% appearing once. The donors were members of the validation cohort comprising approximately 110 subjects, separate from the approximately 630-subject first cohort. The V end was cut by 6 bases, the J end by 2 bases, with 17 bases between. Germline CDR1 is MGHRA and CDR2 is YSYEKL. This CDR3 has 15 amino acids. Study-wide results and caveats: According to a subsequent analysis, TCR clusters from the first cohort were inclined to appear together in the roughly 130 validation repertoires. Confirmation in vitro established that a few CMV-associated chains were specific for CMV antigens.

As to this clone: Its antigen remains unknown.

Source material: PBMCs. This receptor was obtained from a man younger than 30 in good health and CMV-seropositive. This rearrangement joins TRBV4-1 to TRBJ2-7; TRBD2 is a possible D gene (5 bases). This CDR3 reads CASRPELGLTYEQYF. The CDR3 coding sequence is TGCGCCAGCAGACCTGAACTAGGCCTCACCTACGAGCAGTACTTC.